This T cell receptor beta chain was recovered during a study of control samples from healthy donors and cancer patients. CDR3 length equals 11 residues. CDR1 and CDR2 from the germline V gene are MNHEY and SMNVEV (reference sequence). Between the trimmed V and J ends, which lost 3 bases and 4 bases, there was a span of 2 bases. Profiling relied on immunoSEQ multiplex PCR, and the TCRdb table lists in-frame clones only, not all of them. The data show about 92,000 clones, around 80% seen once. Source material: blood. The rearrangement joins TRBV27 to TRBJ2-3, with no clear D. This TCR was recovered from an older woman in good health. The CDR3 nucleotides read TGTGCCAGCAGTTTTGCAGATACGCAGTATTTT. Translation gives CASSFADTQYF.